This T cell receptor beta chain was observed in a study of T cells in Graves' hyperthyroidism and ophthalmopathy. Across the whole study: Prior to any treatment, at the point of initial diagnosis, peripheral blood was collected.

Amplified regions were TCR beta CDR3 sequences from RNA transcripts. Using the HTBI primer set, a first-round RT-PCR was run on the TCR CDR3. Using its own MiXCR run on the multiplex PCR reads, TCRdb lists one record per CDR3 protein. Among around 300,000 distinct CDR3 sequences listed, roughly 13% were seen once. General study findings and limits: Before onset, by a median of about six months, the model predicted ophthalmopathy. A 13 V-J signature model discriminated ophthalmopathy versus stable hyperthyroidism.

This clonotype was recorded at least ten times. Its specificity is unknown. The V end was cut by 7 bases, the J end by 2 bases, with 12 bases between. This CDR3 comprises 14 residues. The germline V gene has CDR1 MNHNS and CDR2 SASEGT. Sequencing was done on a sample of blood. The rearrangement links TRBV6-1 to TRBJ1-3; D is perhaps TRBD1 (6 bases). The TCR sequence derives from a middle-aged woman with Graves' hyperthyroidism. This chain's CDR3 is CASKQGGAGNTIYF. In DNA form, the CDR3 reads TGTGCCAGCAAACAGGGAGGAGCTGGAAACACCATATATTTT.